This TCR beta chain was recovered during a study of T cell repertoires in cytomegalovirus infection. In the study overall: Indications of both CMV infection and matching HLA type were provided by public TCR beta signatures.

V dropped 2 bases and J dropped 2; count of bases not matched to a gene: 6. The CDR3 loop spans 15 amino acids. CDR1 is MDHEN and CDR2 is SYDVKM in the germline V gene. From the reads, TCRdb called clonotypes with MiXCR, one entry per CDR3 protein. The sample has about half a million distinct CDR3 sequences, under 45% seen once. About this clonotype itself: Its matching antigen is unknown.

Sequenced material: cultured PBMCs, taken from culture after CMV antigen stimulation. This clonotype originated in a human donor in good health (CMV status not recorded). Some clones in this sample may be carry-over from other donors' samples. The chain uses TRBV28 and TRBJ2-7; 7 bases map to TRBD2. The CDR3 protein is CASSLGSGGPYEQYF. CDR3 in DNA: TGTGCCAGCAGTTTAGGCTCGGGGGGTCCCTACGAGCAGTACTTC.